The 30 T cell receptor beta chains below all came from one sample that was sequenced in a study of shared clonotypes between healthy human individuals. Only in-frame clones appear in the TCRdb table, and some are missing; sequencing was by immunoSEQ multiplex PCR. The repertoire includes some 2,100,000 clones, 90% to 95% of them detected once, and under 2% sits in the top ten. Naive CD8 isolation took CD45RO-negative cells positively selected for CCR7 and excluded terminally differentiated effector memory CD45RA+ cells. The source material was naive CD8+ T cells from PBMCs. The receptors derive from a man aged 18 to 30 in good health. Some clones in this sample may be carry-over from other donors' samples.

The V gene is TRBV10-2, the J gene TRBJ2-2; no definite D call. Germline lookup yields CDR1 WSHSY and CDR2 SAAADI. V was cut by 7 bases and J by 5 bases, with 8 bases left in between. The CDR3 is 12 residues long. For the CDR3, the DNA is TGCGCCAGCACCCCGGAGACCGGGGAGCTGTTTTTT. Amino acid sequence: CASTPETGELFF.

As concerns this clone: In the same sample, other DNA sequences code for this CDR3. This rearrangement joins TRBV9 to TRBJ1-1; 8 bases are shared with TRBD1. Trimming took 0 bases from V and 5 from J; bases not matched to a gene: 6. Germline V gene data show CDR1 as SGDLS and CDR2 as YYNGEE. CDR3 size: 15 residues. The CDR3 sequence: CASSVVPGGGTEAFF. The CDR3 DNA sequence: TGTGCCAGCAGCGTAGTCCCAGGGGGCGGAACTGAAGCTTTCTTT.

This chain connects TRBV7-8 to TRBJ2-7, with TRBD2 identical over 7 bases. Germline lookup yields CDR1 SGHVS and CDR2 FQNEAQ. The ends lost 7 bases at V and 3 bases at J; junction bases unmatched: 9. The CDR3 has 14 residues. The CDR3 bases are TGTGCCAGCACCCTGGGGGGGTTCGGCTACGAGCAGTACTTC. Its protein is CASTLGGFGYEQYF.

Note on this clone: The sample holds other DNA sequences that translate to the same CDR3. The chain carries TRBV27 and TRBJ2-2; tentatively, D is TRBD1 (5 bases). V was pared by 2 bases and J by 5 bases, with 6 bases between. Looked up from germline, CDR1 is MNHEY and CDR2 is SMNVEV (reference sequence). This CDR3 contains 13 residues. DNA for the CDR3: TGTGCCAGCAGTTTACAGGGAACCGGGGAGCTGTTTTTT. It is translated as CASSLQGTGELFF.

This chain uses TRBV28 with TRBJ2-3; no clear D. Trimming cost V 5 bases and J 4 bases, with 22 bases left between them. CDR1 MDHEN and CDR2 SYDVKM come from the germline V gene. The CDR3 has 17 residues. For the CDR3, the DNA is TGTGCCAGCAGTGGCATCTGGGAATCCTTTCGAGCAGATACGCAGTATTTT. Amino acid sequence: CASSGIWESFRADTQYF.

In DNA, the CDR3 is TGCGCCAGCAGTCCCAGGACTAGCCCACACGAGCAGTACTTC. Translating gives CASSPRTSPHEQYF. The rearrangement uses TRBV4-1 and TRBJ2-7, with 8 bases matching TRBD2. The CDR3 spans 14 residues. V lost 6 bases and J lost 5; bases outside the gene matches: 9. The germline V gene has CDR1 MGHRA and CDR2 YSYEKL.

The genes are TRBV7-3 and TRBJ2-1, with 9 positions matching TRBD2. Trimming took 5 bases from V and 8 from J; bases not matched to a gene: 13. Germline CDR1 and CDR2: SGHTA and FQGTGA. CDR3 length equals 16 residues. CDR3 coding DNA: TGTGCCAGCAGCCCCCTCGGCGGACTAGCGAGCGATGAGCAGTTCTTC. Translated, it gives CASSPLGGLASDEQFF. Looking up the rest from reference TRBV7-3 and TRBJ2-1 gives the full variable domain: GAGVSQTPSNKVTEKGKYVELRCDPISGHTALYWYRQSLGQGPEFLIYFQGTGAADDSGLPNDRFFAVRPEGSVSTLKIQRTERGDSAVYLCASSPLGGLASDEQFFGPGTRLTVL.

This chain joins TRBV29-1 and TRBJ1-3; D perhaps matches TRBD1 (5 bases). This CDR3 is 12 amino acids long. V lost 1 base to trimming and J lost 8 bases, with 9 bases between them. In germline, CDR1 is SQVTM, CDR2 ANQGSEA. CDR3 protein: CSVEGQFHTIYF. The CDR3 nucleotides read TGCAGCGTTGAAGGACAGTTCCACACCATATATTTT.

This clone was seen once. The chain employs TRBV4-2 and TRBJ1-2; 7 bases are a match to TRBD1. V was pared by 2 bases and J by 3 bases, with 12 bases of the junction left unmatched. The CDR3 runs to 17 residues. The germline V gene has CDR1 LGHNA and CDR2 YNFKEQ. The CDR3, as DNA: TGTGCCAGCAGCCAACTCACCCTGGGACAGTCAGACTATGGCTACACCTTC. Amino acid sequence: CASSQLTLGQSDYGYTF.

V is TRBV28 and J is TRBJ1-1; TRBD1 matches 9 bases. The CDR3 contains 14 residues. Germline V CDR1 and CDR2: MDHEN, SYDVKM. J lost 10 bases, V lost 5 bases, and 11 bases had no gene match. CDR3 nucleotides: TGTGCCAGCAGTAAACCGGGACAGGGCTACGGAGCTTTCTTT. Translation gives CASSKPGQGYGAFF.

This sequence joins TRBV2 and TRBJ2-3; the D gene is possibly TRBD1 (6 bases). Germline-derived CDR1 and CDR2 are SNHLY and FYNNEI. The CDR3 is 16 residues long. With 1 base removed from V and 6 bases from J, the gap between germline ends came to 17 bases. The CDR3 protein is CASSEDRERTSDTQYF. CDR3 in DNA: TGTGCCAGCAGTGAAGACAGGGAACGTACGAGCGATACGCAGTATTTT.

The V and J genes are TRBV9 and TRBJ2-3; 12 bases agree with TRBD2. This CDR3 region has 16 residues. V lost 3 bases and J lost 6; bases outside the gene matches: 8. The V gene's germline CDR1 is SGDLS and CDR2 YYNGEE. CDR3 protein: CASSERTSGIGDTQYF. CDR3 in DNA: TGTGCCAGCAGCGAGAGGACTAGCGGGATAGGCGATACGCAGTATTTT. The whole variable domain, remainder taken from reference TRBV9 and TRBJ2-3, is DSGVTQTPKHLITATGQRVTLRCSPRSGDLSVYWYQQSLDQGLQFLIQYYNGEERAKGNILERFSAQQFPDLHSELNLSSLELGDSALYFCASSERTSGIGDTQYFGPGTRLTVL.

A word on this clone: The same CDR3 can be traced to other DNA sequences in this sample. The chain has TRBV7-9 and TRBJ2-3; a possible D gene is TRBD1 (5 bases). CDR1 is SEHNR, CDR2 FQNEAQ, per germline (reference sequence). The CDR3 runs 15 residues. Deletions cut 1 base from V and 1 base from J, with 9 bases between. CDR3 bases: TGTGCCAGCAGCTTAGGGGGCGAAGGCACAGATACGCAGTATTTT. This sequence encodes CASSLGGEGTDTQYF.

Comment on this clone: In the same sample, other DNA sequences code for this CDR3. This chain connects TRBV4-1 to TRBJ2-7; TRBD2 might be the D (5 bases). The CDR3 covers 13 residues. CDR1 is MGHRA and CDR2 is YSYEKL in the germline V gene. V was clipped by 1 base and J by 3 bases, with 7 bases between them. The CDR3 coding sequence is TGCGCCAGCAGCCAAGGGACTCTCTACGAGCAGTACTTC. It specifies CASSQGTLYEQYF.

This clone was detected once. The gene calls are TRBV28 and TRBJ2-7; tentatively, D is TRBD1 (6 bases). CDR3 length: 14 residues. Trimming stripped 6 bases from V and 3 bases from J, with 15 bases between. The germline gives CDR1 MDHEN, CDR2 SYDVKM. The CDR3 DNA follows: TGTGCCAGCAGCCAGACAGGAGGCTACTACGAGCAGTACTTC. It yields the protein CASSQTGGYYEQYF.

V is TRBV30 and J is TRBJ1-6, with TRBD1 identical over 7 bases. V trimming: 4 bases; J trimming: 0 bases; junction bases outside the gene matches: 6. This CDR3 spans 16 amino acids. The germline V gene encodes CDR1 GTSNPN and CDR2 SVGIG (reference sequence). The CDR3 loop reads CAWTEDRSSYNSPLHF. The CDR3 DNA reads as TGTGCCTGGACCGAGGACAGGAGCTCCTATAATTCACCCCTCCACTTT.

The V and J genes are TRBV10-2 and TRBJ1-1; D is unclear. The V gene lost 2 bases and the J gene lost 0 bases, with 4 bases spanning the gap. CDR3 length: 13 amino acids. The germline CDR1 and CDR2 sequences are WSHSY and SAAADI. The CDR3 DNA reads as TGCGCCAGCAGTGAGATGCTGAACACTGAAGCTTTCTTT. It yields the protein CASSEMLNTEAFF.

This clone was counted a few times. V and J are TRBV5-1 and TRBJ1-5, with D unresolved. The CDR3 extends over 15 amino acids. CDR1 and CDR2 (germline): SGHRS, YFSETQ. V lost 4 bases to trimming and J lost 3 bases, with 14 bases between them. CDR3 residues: CASSKGGQSNQPQHF. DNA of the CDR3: TGCGCCAGCAGCAAAGGAGGGCAGTCCAATCAGCCCCAGCATTTT.

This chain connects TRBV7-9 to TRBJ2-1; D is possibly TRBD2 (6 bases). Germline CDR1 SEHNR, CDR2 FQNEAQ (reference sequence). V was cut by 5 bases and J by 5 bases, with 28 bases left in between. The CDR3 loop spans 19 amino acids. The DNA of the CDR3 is TGTGCCAGCAGCCAACCCCAAGACTCCGGGACTCTAAGCGACAATGAGCAGTTCTTC. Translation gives CASSQPQDSGTLSDNEQFF. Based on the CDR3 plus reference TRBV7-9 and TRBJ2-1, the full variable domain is DTGVSQNPRHKITKRGQNVTFRCDPISEHNRLYWYRQTLGQGPEFLTYFQNEAQLEKSRLLSDRFSAERPKGSFSTLEIQRTEQGDSAMYLCASSQPQDSGTLSDNEQFFGPGTRLTVL.

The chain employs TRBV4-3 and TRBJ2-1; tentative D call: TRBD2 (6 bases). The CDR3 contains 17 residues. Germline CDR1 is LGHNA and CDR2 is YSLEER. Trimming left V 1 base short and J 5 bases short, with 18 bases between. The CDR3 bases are TGCGCCAGCAGCCAAGGGGCGGGGCGCGGGTCCAACAATGAGCAGTTCTTC. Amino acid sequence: CASSQGAGRGSNNEQFF.

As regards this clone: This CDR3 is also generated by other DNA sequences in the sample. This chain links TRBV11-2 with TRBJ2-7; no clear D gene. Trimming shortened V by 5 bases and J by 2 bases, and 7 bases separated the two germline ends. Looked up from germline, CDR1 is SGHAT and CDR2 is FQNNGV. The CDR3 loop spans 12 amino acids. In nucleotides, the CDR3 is TGTGCCAGCAGCCCCTTGACCTACGAGCAGTACTTC. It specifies CASSPLTYEQYF.

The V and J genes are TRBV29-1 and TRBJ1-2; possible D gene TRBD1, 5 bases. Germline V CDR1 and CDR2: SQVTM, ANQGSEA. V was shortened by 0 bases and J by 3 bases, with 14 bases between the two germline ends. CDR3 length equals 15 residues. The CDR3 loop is CSVEDLDREDYGYTF. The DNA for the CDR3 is TGCAGCGTTGAAGATCTCGACAGAGAAGACTATGGCTACACCTTC.

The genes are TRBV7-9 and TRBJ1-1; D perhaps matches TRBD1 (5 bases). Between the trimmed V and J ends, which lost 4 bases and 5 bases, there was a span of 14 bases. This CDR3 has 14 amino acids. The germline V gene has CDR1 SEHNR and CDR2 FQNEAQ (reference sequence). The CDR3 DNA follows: TGTGCCAGCAGCTCCCGTGAGACAGAGACTGAAGCTTTCTTT. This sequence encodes CASSSRETETEAFF.

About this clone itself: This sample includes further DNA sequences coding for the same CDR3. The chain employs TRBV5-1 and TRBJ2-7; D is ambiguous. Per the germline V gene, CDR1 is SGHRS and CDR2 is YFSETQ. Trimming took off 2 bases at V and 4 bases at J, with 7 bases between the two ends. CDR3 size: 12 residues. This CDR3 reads CASSLDRYEQYF. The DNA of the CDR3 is TGCGCCAGCAGCTTAGATCGGTACGAGCAGTACTTC.

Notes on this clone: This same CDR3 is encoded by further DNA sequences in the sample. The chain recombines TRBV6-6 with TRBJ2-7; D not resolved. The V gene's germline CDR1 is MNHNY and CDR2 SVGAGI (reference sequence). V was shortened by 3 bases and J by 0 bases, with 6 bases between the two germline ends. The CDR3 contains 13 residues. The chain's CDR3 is CASSYGVSYEQYF. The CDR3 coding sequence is TGTGCCAGCAGTTATGGGGTCTCCTACGAGCAGTACTTC.

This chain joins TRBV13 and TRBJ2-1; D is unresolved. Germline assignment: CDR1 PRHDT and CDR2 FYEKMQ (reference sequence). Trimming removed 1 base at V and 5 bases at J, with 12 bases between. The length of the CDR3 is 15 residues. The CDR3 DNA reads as TGTGCCAGCAGCTTAGAGGGCAGGACCAACAATGAGCAGTTCTTC. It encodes CASSLEGRTNNEQFF.

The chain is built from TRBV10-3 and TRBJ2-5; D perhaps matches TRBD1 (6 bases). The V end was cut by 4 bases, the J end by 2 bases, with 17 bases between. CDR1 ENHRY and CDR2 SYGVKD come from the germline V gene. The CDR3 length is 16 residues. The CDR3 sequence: CAISGGGTLPQETQYF. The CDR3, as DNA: TGTGCCATCAGTGGTGGGGGCACCCTCCCGCAAGAGACCCAGTACTTC.

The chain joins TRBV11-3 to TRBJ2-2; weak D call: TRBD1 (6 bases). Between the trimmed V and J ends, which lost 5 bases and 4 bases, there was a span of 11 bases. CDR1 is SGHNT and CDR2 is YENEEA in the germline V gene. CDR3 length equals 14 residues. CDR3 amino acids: CASSPGQFTGELFF. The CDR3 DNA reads TGTGCCAGCAGCCCTGGACAGTTCACCGGGGAGCTGTTTTTT.

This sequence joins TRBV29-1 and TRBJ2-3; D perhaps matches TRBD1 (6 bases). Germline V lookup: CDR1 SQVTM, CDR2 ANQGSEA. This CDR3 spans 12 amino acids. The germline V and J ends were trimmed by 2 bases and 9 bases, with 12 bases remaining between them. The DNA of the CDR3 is TGCAGCGTTGAATCGACAGGCGCAACGCAGTATTTT. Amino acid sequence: CSVESTGATQYF.

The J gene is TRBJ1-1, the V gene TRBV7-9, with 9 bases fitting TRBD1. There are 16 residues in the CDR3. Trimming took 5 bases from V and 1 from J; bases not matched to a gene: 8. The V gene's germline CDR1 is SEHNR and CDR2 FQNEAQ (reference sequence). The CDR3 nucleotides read TGTGCCAGCAGCCCCAGTCCACAGGGGGCGAACACTGAAGCTTTCTTT. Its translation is CASSPSPQGANTEAFF.